This paragraph reports one T cell receptor (beta chain). Its antigen is not yet known. Base qualities are not provided; no much larger clone lies one nucleotide away. These data belong to a study of CD8+ T cells in alopecia areata (dated by TCRdb to 2016 to 2019). Describing the broader study: Treated patients were enrolled in an open-label pilot trial of oral tofacitinib at 5 to 10 mg twice daily for moderate-to-severe alopecia areata. Tofacitinib was administered for 6 to 18 months, and 6 months of follow-up off drug were then conducted to assess delayed response and recurrence. For the treated patients, the SALT score, which quantifies what percentage of scalp surface area is affected, served as the measure of disease severity. In both human patients and the C3H/HeJ mouse model, the study applied high-throughput TCRbeta sequencing to look at T cell clonal expansion in alopecia areata. Human TCRbeta sequencing covered scalp tissue and sorted CD4+ and CD8+ peripheral blood T cells from patchy and totalis/universalis alopecia areata patients and healthy controls. Biopsies were taken from tofacitinib-treated patients at baseline and at 4 and 24 weeks of treatment, and a later scalp biopsy was taken in several of the tofacitinib-treated patients. Scalp clonality was compared among normal scalp (n=4), patchy alopecia areata scalp (n=8), and alopecia totalis/universalis scalp (n=8). The RNA source kit depended on sample type: the PAXgene miRNA kit for fixed scalp, the miRNeasy kit for PBMCs, and the RNeasy kit for mouse skin. Amplification of TCRbeta CDR3 regions was done by immunoSEQ multiplex PCR using 35 Vbeta forward primers and 13 Jbeta reverse primers. Results and caveats for the whole study, not just this receptor: Shared TCR sequences between patients were less evident than in mice, which may be partly attributable to HLA diversity in the patient population. Tofacitinib significantly decreased scalp clonality and the number of expanded CD8+ clones among the top 100 scalp clones. Compared with normal scalp, lesional scalp had higher clonality and more expanded CD8+ clones, particularly in alopecia totalis/universalis, a pattern that suggests antigenic drive. Because the treated cohort was small and included a single nonresponder, larger studies are needed to assess links between baseline CD8+ expansion and response. Many expanded lesional clones persisted in scalp and blood during tofacitinib treatment, which may partly explain relapse after stopping treatment. Unlike mouse skin, where gammadelta T cells dominate, normal human skin contains resident alphabeta T cells that get sequenced too, which complicates analysis of the scalp TCR repertoire.

The receptor library was made with the immunoSEQ multiplex PCR assay. For TCR sequencing, RNA was extracted from every sample and reverse transcribed into cDNA to serve as template. First-strand cDNA was synthesized using SuperScript III with a 2:1 mix of oligo-dT and random hexamers. A synthetic immune receptor repertoire was used to assess amplification bias, and residual bias was removed computationally. The authors' analysis ran thus. Raw reads were preprocessed for error removal, and CDR3 was defined according to IMGT conventions as running from the conserved cysteine to phenylalanine. To get clonality, Shannon entropy was normalized by log2 of the number of productive unique TCRs and the result was subtracted from 1. Scalp TCRbeta sequences were cross-referenced with sorted blood CD4 and CD8 repertoires so that the CD4 or CD8 identity of scalp clones could be inferred. TCRdb provides this immuneACCESS table in a form limited to in-frame rearrangements. Some clones are lacking; in checked studies, under half of them reflect an unresolved V gene, and why the rest are absent is not known. V and J calls and clone size are as listed in that table; D and trimming were resolved from the DNA. Across this sample there are about 210,000 clones, with 64% seen only once. The biggest ten clones account for more than 3.5% of the sample.

The time point tag for this specimen amounts to: less than five weeks on oral tofacitinib. The treatment or condition label, as the study defines it: oral pan-JAK inhibitor, 5-10 mg twice daily. Lesional scalp punch biopsies and peripheral blood were obtained from alopecia areata patients. PBMCs were isolated by density centrifugation and stained for CD3, CD4 and CD8, and CD4+ and CD8+ T cells were sorted on a FACSAria. A distance of 18 bases separates the germline ends of V and J, which lose 4 bases and 8 bases respectively. Reading from cysteine to phenylalanine, the CDR3 counts 15 amino acids. Kept here is only the CDR3 DNA, which spans 45 bases and is read in frame from base 1. For CDR1 and CDR2, the germline V gene (reference sequence) lists MNHNY and SVGAGI.

The sequence links TRBV6-6 to TRBJ2-1; the D gene is perhaps TRBD1, from 6 matching bases. The sequence came from a human donor with alopecia areata. Sequenced material: CD4+ T cells sorted from blood, taken at week 4, from a patient treated with tofacitinib. The CDR3 protein is CASSSGDRPWDEQFF. DNA sequence: TGTGCCAGCAGTTCAGGGGACCGGCCGTGGGATGAGCAGTTCTTC.